The 24 T cell receptor beta chains below were found in one sample sequenced in a study of T-cell reconstitution after alpha-beta-depleted transplantation in children. Preparation of the TCRbeta library used unique molecular identifiers. MiXCR, run by TCRdb on the PCR reads, gives a single entry per CDR3 protein. The sample shows fewer than 750,000 distinct CDR3 sequences, 27% of them seen only once. Sequencing was performed on PBMCs, taken before TCRalphabeta/CD19-depleted stem cell transplant. The receptors stem from a boy in the first two years of life with Wiskott-Aldrich syndrome, due to receive a stem cell transplant.

This clonotype was counted between two and nine times. J is TRBJ1-2 and V is TRBV20-1; TRBD1 might be the D (6 bases). The CDR3 consists of 15 residues. Per the germline V gene, CDR1 is DFQATT and CDR2 is SNEGSKA (reference sequence). The V and J ends lost 7 bases and 0 bases respectively, with 18 bases between them. The CDR3 nucleotides are TGCAGTGTACGGAGGACAGATCAAGCTAACTATGGCTACACCTTC. Its protein product is CSVRRTDQANYGYTF.

The chain recombines TRBV5-1 with TRBJ2-5, with TRBD2 identical over 11 bases. CDR1 is SGHRS, CDR2 YFSETQ, per germline. This CDR3 region has 16 residues. V lost 3 bases and J lost 3; bases outside the gene matches: 7. CDR3 DNA: TGCGCCAGCAGCTCAATACCGGGACTAGCGGAAGAGACCCAGTACTTC. The encoded protein is CASSSIPGLAEETQYF. Together with reference TRBV5-1 and TRBJ2-5, the CDR3 gives the full variable domain: KAGVTQTPRYLIKTRGQQVTLSCSPISGHRSVSWYQQTPGQGLQFLFEYFSETQRNKGNFPGRFSGRQFSNSRSEMNVSTLELGDSALYLCASSSIPGLAEETQYFGPGTRLLVL.

This clonotype was seen more than once but under ten times. The chain is built from TRBV5-5 and TRBJ2-1; 12 positions agree with TRBD2. V was clipped by 1 base and J by 7 bases; unmatched bases: 3. Germline V gene lookup returns CDR1 SGHKS and CDR2 YYEKEE (reference sequence). The CDR3 extends over 15 amino acids. The CDR3 here is CASSLTSGRLNEQFF. The CDR3 DNA follows: TGTGCCAGCAGCTTGACTAGCGGGAGGCTGAATGAGCAGTTCTTC.

In this sample, this clonotype turned up a few times. The V and J genes are TRBV6-1 and TRBJ2-3, with no clear D. This CDR3 comprises 13 residues. The V gene lost 6 bases and the J gene lost 1 base, with 8 bases spanning the gap. Germline assignment: CDR1 MNHNS and CDR2 SASEGT. DNA for the CDR3: TGTGCCAGCAGGATGTTGGGCACAGATACGCAGTATTTT. It specifies CASRMLGTDTQYF.

This chain connects TRBV5-3 to TRBJ2-5, with TRBD2 identical over 13 bases. TRBV5-3 falls under the ORF class, with uncertain function. The V and J ends lost 9 bases and 5 bases, in that order; junction bases with no gene match: 16. This CDR3 contains 17 residues. The CDR3 protein is CAMSLGTSGIGRETQYF. The CDR3 DNA sequence: TGTGCCATGAGCCTTGGGACTAGCGGGATCGGGCGGGAGACCCAGTACTTC.

This clonotype turned up a few times. The rearrangement uses TRBV12-3 or TRBV12-4 and TRBJ2-2; possibly TRBD1 or TRBD2 for D (5 bases each). V was clipped by 7 bases and J by 5 bases, with 17 bases between them. This CDR3 has 15 amino acids. The CDR3 DNA sequence: TGTGCCAGCAATGAGGACGTGTGGGGGACCGGGGAGCTGTTTTTT. Residues: CASNEDVWGTGELFF.

This clonotype was detected only once. This chain connects TRBV5-1 to TRBJ2-7, with D possibly being TRBD2 (6 bases). Germline CDR1 reads SGHRS; CDR2 reads YFSETQ. The V end lost 0 bases, the J end lost 5 bases, and 15 bases lay between the germline ends. This CDR3 contains 15 residues. The CDR3: CASSLEGLLENEQYF. The CDR3 coding sequence is TGCGCCAGCAGCTTGGAGGGACTCCTGGAGAACGAGCAGTACTTC. The full variable domain, rest sourced from reference TRBV5-1 and TRBJ2-7, is KAGVTQTPRYLIKTRGQQVTLSCSPISGHRSVSWYQQTPGQGLQFLFEYFSETQRNKGNFPGRFSGRQFSNSRSEMNVSTLELGDSALYLCASSLEGLLENEQYFGPGTRLTVT.

The chain uses TRBV27 and TRBJ2-3; 9 bases are a match to TRBD2. CDR1 and CDR2 from the germline V gene are MNHEY and SMNVEV (reference sequence). J lost 5 bases, V lost 5 bases, and 11 bases had no gene match. The CDR3 is 16 residues long. In DNA, the CDR3 is TGTGCCAGCAGTCCATTGACTAGCGGTTGGGTAGATACGCAGTATTTT. Translating it yields CASSPLTSGWVDTQYF.

V usage is TRBV5-1 and J usage is TRBJ2-1, with 10 bases fitting TRBD2. V lost 6 bases to trimming and J lost 2 bases; unmatched junction nucleotides: 5. CDR1 is SGHRS and CDR2 is YFSETQ in the germline V gene. The CDR3 totals 15 residues. Here the CDR3 DNA reads TGCGCCAGCACCAGCGGGAGGGGGACCTACAATGAGCAGTTCTTC. It translates to CASTSGRGTYNEQFF.

The V and J genes are TRBV20-1 and TRBJ1-2, with TRBD1 matching over 10 bases. The CDR3 is made up of 15 amino acids. V trimming: 2 bases; J trimming: 5 bases; junction bases outside the gene matches: 8. CDR1 and CDR2 from the germline V gene are DFQATT and SNEGSKA (reference sequence). CDR3 DNA sequence: TGCAGTGCTAGACAAAAGGGGACAGGGGAGTATGGCTACACCTTC. It translates to CSARQKGTGEYGYTF.

This clonotype was seen only a few times. This chain joins TRBV10-3 and TRBJ2-1, with 9 positions matching TRBD2. Germline V gives CDR1 ENHRY, CDR2 SYGVKD. There are 14 residues in the CDR3. V gave up 2 bases and J gave up 7 bases; unmatched junction bases: 3. This CDR3 reads CAISEGTSWNEQFF. In DNA form, the CDR3 reads TGTGCCATCAGTGAGGGGACTAGCTGGAATGAGCAGTTCTTC.

The chain combines TRBV20-1 with TRBJ2-5, with TRBD1 as a possible D gene (5 bases). Per germline, CDR1 DFQATT and CDR2 SNEGSKA (reference sequence). The CDR3 contains 14 residues. V was trimmed by 0 bases and J by 10 bases, leaving 18 bases between them. Written as DNA, the CDR3 is TGCAGTGCTAGAGATCCCAGGACACCTCAGGACCAGTACTTC. Its translation: CSARDPRTPQDQYF.

This clonotype came up a few times. The chain carries TRBV3-1 and TRBJ1-5; 7 nucleotides align to TRBD1. The CDR3 spans 13 residues. Germline CDR1 is LGHDT and CDR2 is YNNKEL (reference sequence). The J segment lost 6 bases and the V segment lost 6 bases, leaving 5 bases of the junction unmatched. CDR3 loop: CASSTGVFQPQHF. Written as DNA, the CDR3 is TGTGCCAGCAGTACAGGGGTGTTTCAGCCCCAGCATTTT. Full variable domain (rest looked up from reference TRBV3-1 and TRBJ1-5): DTAVSQTPKYLVTQMGNDKSIKCEQNLGHDTMYWYKQDSKKFLKIMFSYNNKELIINETVPNRFSPKSPDKAHLNLHINSLELGDSAVYFCASSTGVFQPQHFGDGTRLSIL.

This clonotype has a handful of counts. The CDR3 region is CASDGGETQYF. For the CDR3, the DNA is TGTGCCAGTGACGGGGGGGAGACCCAGTACTTC. The chain links TRBV28 to TRBJ2-5, with 7 nucleotides matching TRBD2. This CDR3 comprises 11 residues. The V gene's germline CDR1 is MDHEN and CDR2 SYDVKM. The V and J ends lost 9 bases and 5 bases, in that order; junction bases with no gene match: 3.

This chain uses TRBV20-1 with TRBJ2-3; 12 bases are a match to TRBD2. The CDR3 length is 15 residues. Per germline, CDR1 DFQATT and CDR2 SNEGSKA (reference sequence). Losses at the gene ends were 3 bases for V and 1 base for J; bases not matched to a gene: 2. For the CDR3, the DNA is TGCAGTGCTAGGGGACTAGCGGGTGGCACAGATACGCAGTATTTT. Protein: CSARGLAGGTDTQYF.

The gene calls are TRBV29-1 and TRBJ2-1; D is undetermined. Germline V gene sequence: CDR1 SQVTM, CDR2 ANQGSEA. Trimming left V 4 bases short and J 5 bases short, with 6 bases between. The CDR3 totals 11 residues. This CDR3 is CSVVRNNEQFF. Written as DNA, the CDR3 is TGCAGCGTTGTTAGGAACAATGAGCAGTTCTTC.

The chain has TRBV5-1 and TRBJ2-7; D is uncertain. With 0 bases removed from V and 6 bases from J, the gap between germline ends came to 13 bases. Germline assignment: CDR1 SGHRS and CDR2 YFSETQ. The CDR3 is made up of 14 amino acids. The CDR3 nucleotides are TGCGCCAGCAGCTTGGGGAAGGAAGTTAGCGAGCAGTACTTC. Translation gives CASSLGKEVSEQYF.

This clonotype appeared a few times. The V gene is TRBV29-1, the J gene TRBJ2-1; 10 positions agree with TRBD1. V gave up 6 bases and J gave up 6 bases; unmatched junction bases: 5. Germline V gives CDR1 SQVTM, CDR2 ANQGSEA. The CDR3 runs to 13 residues. The CDR3 loop is CSVEDRGSNEQFF. In nucleotides, the CDR3 is TGCAGCGTGGAGGACAGGGGGAGCAATGAGCAGTTCTTC.

The gene calls are TRBV5-1 and TRBJ2-2, with D maybe TRBD1 (5 bases). The CDR3 covers 15 residues. Germline V gene lookup returns CDR1 SGHRS and CDR2 YFSETQ. Trimming cost V 3 bases and J 4 bases, with 13 bases left between them. The CDR3 sequence: CASSSTLTVTGELFF. Here the CDR3 DNA reads TGCGCCAGCAGCTCCACTTTGACAGTCACCGGGGAGCTGTTTTTT.

The V gene is TRBV27, the J gene TRBJ2-2, with D perhaps matching TRBD2 (6 bases). Trimming stripped 1 base from V and 3 bases from J, with 15 bases between. Germline V CDR1 and CDR2: MNHEY, SMNVEV (reference sequence). The CDR3 extends over 17 amino acids. In DNA form, the CDR3 reads TGTGCCAGCAGTTTATGGGGAGGCACGGGGTACACCGGGGAGCTGTTTTTT. The encoded protein is CASSLWGGTGYTGELFF.

The rearrangement uses TRBV21-1 and TRBJ2-7; TRBD1 reflects the table's D call only, with no check against the DNA. TRBV21-1 is annotated as a pseudogene. The CDR3 totals 14 residues. CDR3 coding DNA: TGTGCCAGCAGCAATGACGGACAGAACTACGAGCAGTACTTC. Amino acids: CASSNDGQNYEQYF.

V is TRBV5-1 and J is TRBJ2-3, with a tentative D call TRBD1 (6 bases). With 3 bases removed from V and 2 bases from J, the gap between germline ends came to 22 bases. The CDR3 extends over 18 amino acids. Germline CDR1 SGHRS, CDR2 YFSETQ. The CDR3 loop reads CASSSLGVGAVPTDTQYF. Written as DNA, the CDR3 is TGCGCCAGCAGCTCTCTGGGCGTGGGGGCCGTGCCCACAGATACGCAGTATTTT.

The chain uses TRBV24-1 and TRBJ2-7; D is undetermined. The CDR3 is made up of 13 amino acids. CDR1 is KGHDR, CDR2 SFDVKD, per germline. Trimming shortened V by 2 bases and J by 3 bases, and 7 bases separated the two germline ends. The CDR3 spells CATSDSRSYEQYF. CDR3 in DNA: TGTGCCACCAGTGATTCAAGGAGCTACGAGCAGTACTTC.

The gene calls are TRBV20-1 and TRBJ2-5; D may be TRBD1 (6 bases). Germline loops: CDR1 DFQATT, CDR2 SNEGSKA (reference sequence). The CDR3 totals 12 residues. Trimming cost V 5 bases and J 4 bases, with 11 bases left between them. The CDR3 region is CSAATGSETQYF. The CDR3 nucleotides read TGCAGTGCTGCCACAGGGTCAGAGACCCAGTACTTC.